A selection of T cell receptor beta chains follows, all from one sample in a study of T cell changes during pregnancy in multiple sclerosis. Clones were read by immunoSEQ multiplex PCR, and TCRdb kept only the in-frame ones, dropping some. Of 40,000 to 45,000 clones in the sample, about 92% are singletons; the top ten hold about 0.6%. The material was CD4+ T cells from peripheral blood mononuclear cells, obtained in the third trimester of pregnancy. These receptors were collected from a female donor with multiple sclerosis, enrolled in a pregnancy study. CDR3s include the opening cysteine and the closing phenylalanine or tryptophan.

J gene: TRBJ2-7; V gene: TRBV19; CDR3 protein: CASSFIGATYEQYF
J gene: TRBJ2-3; V gene: TRBV5-1; CDR3 protein: CASSLAGRGGPDTQYF
J gene: TRBJ2-7; V gene: TRBV25-1; CDR3 protein: CASSGAGAYEQYF
J gene: TRBJ2-7; V gene: TRBV13; CDR3 protein: CASSFGGHGPYEQYF
J gene: TRBJ1-2; V gene: TRBV19; CDR3 protein: CASSIDINRGYGYTF
J gene: TRBJ1-1; V gene: TRBV23-1; CDR3 protein: CASSHPGQGDTEAFF
J gene: TRBJ2-7; V gene: TRBV15; CDR3 protein: CATSGPGQGRREQYF
J gene: TRBJ2-3; V gene: TRBV7-9; CDR3 protein: CASSLETGNTDTQYF
J gene: TRBJ2-7; V gene: TRBV5-5; CDR3 protein: CASSADTGSPYEQYF
J gene: TRBJ2-1; V gene: TRBV11-2; CDR3 protein: CASSLEGRGANEQFF
J gene: TRBJ2-1; V gene: TRBV29-1; CDR3 protein: CSVTGGGEQFF
J gene: TRBJ1-1; V gene: TRBV5-1; CDR3 protein: CASSIQGGRNTEAFF
J gene: TRBJ2-3; V gene: TRBV2; CDR3 protein: CASSETLAGASDTQYF
J gene: TRBJ2-3; V gene: TRBV30; CDR3 protein: CAWSSIRLAGVADTQYF
J gene: TRBJ1-1; V gene: TRBV29-1; CDR3 protein: CSVLITEAFF
J gene: TRBJ2-1; V gene: TRBV6-1; CDR3 protein: CASSEALLPYNEQFF
J gene: TRBJ1-2; V gene: TRBV18; CDR3 protein: CASSRTGSNYGYTF
J gene: TRBJ1-1; V gene: TRBV9; CDR3 protein: CASSAQQGNTEAFF
J gene: TRBJ1-5; V gene: TRBV5-8; CDR3 protein: CASSPGQVRNQPQHF
J gene: TRBJ2-1; V gene: TRBV27; CDR3 protein: CASRQSRGRGLAAYNEQFF
J gene: TRBJ1-2; V gene: TRBV5-1; CDR3 protein: CASSLGGNYGYTF
J gene: TRBJ1-2; V gene: TRBV7-9; CDR3 protein: CASSPRTGDNYGYTF
J gene: TRBJ1-1; V gene: TRBV5-5; CDR3 protein: CASSWGQGLKENTEAFF
J gene: TRBJ2-7; V gene: TRBV11-2; CDR3 protein: CASSPGGYEQYF
J gene: TRBJ2-1; V gene: TRBV25-1; CDR3 protein: CASRTDRTAYNEQFF
J gene: TRBJ1-1; V gene: TRBV5-5; CDR3 protein: CASSSGQGRTEAFF
J gene: TRBJ2-1; V gene: TRBV5-1; CDR3 protein: CASSPLAGEVNEQFF
J gene: TRBJ2-1; V gene: TRBV18; CDR3 protein: CASSPDREQFF
J gene: TRBJ1-2; V gene: TRBV18; CDR3 protein: CASSPLGVPGDGYTF
J gene: TRBJ1-1; V gene: TRBV7-8; CDR3 protein: CASSRITGGNTEAFF
J gene: TRBJ1-1; V gene: TRBV29-1; CDR3 protein: CSVEGVDGKMNTEAFF
J gene: TRBJ1-5; V gene: TRBV19; CDR3 protein: CASISRQGYSNQPQHF
J gene: TRBJ2-7; V gene: TRBV23-1; CDR3 protein: CASSQSTDRGHLYEQYF
J gene: .; V gene: TRBV5-4; CDR3 protein: CASSHPSSYEQYF
J gene: TRBJ2-1; V gene: TRBV6-5; CDR3 protein: CASRTETPPGIFF
J gene: TRBJ1-5; V gene: TRBV7-9; CDR3 protein: CASSLGGESNQPQHF
J gene: TRBJ2-6; V gene: TRBV5-1; CDR3 protein: CASSLSPGGATGANVLTF
J gene: TRBJ2-2; V gene: TRBV21-1; CDR3 protein: CASSKRSLAGGTGTGELFF
J gene: TRBJ2-7; V gene: TRBV5-1; CDR3 protein: CASSLARQGYEQYF
J gene: TRBJ2-7; V gene: TRBV28; CDR3 protein: CASTLQAGFSYEQYF
J gene: TRBJ1-1; V gene: TRBV7-6; CDR3 protein: CASSRELNTEAFF
J gene: TRBJ1-6; V gene: TRBV9; CDR3 protein: CASSVGVHNSPLHF
J gene: TRBJ2-7; V gene: TRBV10-3; CDR3 protein: CAISESTLGGRLEQYF
J gene: TRBJ2-2; V gene: TRBV7-8; CDR3 protein: CASSFRRGGPGELFF
J gene: TRBJ1-6; V gene: TRBV11-1; CDR3 protein: CASSYRSGVNSPLHF
J gene: TRBJ2-5; V gene: TRBV2; CDR3 protein: CASSRLRQGRIQETQYF
J gene: TRBJ1-2; V gene: TRBV5-4; CDR3 protein: CASSLRDANYGYTF
J gene: TRBJ2-1; V gene: TRBV5-1; CDR3 protein: CASSPRTSGRNEQFF
J gene: TRBJ1-1; V gene: TRBV5-4; CDR3 protein: CASSDPGQGLGTEAFF
J gene: TRBJ2-6; V gene: TRBV2; CDR3 protein: CATQGGPHMVGANVLTF
J gene: TRBJ1-3; V gene: TRBV7-3; CDR3 protein: CASSLTGDSTGNTIYF
J gene: TRBJ1-1; V gene: TRBV10-2; CDR3 protein: CASSEGGVRGFEAFF
J gene: TRBJ2-6; V gene: TRBV5-1; CDR3 protein: CASSLTGAGANVLTF
J gene: TRBJ2-2; V gene: TRBV21-1; CDR3 protein: CASNTRWDRGDTGELFF
J gene: TRBJ1-2; V gene: TRBV6-1; CDR3 protein: CASSGGKRDYGYTF
J gene: TRBJ2-7; V gene: TRBV11-2; CDR3 protein: CASSPIRRSGGATYEQYF
J gene: TRBJ2-1; V gene: TRBV11-2; CDR3 protein: CASSPQGAWEQFF